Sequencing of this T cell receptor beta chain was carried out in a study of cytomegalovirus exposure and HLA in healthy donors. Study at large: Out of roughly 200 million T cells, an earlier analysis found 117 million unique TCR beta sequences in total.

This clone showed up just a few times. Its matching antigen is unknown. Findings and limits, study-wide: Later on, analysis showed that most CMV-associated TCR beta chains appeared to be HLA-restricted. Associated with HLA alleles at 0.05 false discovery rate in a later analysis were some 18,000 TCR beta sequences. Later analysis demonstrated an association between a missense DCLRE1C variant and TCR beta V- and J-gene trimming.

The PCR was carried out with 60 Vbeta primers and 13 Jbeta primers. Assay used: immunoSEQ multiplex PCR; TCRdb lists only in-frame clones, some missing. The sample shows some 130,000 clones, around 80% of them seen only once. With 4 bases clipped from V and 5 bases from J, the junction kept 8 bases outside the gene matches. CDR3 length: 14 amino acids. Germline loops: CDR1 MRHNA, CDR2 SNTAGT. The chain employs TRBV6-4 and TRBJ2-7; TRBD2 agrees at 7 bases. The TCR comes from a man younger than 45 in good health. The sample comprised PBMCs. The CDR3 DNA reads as TGTGCCAGCAGTGTCGGGTGGGAGGGCAACGAGCAGTACTTC. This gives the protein CASSVGWEGNEQYF.